This entry is about one T cell receptor (beta chain). V was cut by 5 bases and J by 4 bases, with 17 bases left in between. The CDR3 length is 15 residues. Germline lookup yields CDR1 SGHKS and CDR2 YYEKEE (reference sequence). This specimen belongs to a study of OX40 agonist ivuxolimab in advanced cancers. Some clones are missing from TCRdb's copy, which holds only in-frame ones; the method was immunoSEQ multiplex PCR. The sample holds under 85,000 clones; about 83% are singletons and the top ten take roughly 0.69%. The chain has TRBV5-5 and TRBJ2-3; tentatively, D is TRBD1 (5 bases). The clonotype comes from an adult with an advanced solid tumor such as melanoma, head and neck, liver or kidney cancer. This material consisted of CD4+ or CD8+ T cells sorted from blood, taken in a trial of the OX40 agonist ivuxolimab. CDR3 region: CASRVAGSGADTQYF. CDR3 sequence (DNA): TGTGCCAGCAGGGTCGCAGGGTCGGGTGCAGATACGCAGTATTTT.